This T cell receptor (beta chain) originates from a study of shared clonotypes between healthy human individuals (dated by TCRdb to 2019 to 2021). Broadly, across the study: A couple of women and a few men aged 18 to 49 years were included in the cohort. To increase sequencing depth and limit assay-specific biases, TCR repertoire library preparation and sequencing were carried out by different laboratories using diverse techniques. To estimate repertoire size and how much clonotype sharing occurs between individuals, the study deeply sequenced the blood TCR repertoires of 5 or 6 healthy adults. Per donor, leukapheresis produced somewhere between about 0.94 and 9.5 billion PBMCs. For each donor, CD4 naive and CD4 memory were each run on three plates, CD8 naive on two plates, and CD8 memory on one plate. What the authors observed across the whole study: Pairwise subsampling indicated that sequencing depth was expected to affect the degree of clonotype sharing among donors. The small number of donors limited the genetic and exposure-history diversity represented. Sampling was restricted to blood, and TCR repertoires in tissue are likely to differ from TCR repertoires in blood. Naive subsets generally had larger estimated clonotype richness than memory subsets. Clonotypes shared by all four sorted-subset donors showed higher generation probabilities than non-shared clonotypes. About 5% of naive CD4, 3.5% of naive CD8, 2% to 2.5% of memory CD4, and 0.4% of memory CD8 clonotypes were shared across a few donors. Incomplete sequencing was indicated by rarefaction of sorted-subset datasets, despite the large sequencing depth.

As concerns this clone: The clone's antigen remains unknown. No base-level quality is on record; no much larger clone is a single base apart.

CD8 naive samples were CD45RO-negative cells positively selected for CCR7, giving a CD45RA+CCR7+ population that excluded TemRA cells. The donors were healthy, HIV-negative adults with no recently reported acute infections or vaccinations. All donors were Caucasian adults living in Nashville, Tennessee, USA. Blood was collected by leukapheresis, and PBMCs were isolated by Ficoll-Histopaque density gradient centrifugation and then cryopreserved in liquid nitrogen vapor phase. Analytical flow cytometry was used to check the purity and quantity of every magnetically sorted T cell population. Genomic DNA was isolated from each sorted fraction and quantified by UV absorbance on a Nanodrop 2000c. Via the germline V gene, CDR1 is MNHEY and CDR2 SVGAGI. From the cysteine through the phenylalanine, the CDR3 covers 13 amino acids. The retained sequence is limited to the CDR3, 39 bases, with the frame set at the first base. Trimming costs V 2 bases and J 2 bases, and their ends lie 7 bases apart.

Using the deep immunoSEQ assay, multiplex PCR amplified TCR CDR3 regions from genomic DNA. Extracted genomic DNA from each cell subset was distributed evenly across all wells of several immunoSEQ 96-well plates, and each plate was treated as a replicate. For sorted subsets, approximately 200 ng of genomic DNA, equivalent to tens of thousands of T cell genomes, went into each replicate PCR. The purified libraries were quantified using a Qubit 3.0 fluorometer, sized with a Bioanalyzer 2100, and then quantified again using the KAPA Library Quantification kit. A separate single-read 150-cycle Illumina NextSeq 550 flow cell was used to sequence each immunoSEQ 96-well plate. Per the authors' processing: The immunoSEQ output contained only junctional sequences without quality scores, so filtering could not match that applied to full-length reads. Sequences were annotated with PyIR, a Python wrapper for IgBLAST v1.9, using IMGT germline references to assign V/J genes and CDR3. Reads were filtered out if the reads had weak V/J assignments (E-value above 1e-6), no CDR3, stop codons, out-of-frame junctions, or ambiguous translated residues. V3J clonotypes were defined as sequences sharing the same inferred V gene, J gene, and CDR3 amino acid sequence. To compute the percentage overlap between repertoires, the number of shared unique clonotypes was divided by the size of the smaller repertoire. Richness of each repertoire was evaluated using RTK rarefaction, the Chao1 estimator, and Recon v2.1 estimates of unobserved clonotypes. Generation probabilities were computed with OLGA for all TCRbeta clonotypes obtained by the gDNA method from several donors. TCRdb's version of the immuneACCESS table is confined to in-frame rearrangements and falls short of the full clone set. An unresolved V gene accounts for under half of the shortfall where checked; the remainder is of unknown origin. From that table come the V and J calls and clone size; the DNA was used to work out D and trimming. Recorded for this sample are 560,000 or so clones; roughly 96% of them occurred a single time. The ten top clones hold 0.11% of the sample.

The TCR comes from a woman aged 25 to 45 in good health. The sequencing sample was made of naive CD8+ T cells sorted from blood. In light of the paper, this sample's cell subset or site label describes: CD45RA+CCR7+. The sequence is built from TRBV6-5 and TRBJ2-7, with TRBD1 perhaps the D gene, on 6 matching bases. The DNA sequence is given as TGTGCCAGCAGTTACGACAGGACCTACGAGCAGTACTTC. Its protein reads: CASSYDRTYEQYF.